This T cell receptor (beta chain) is from a study of blood T cells in healthy people across ages. Study-wide points: The authors considered diversity estimates from one million T cells to be underestimates. Changes in expanded clonotypes were possibly confounded, as the CMV status of donors was unknown. Age advanced and TCR beta diversity per million T cells fell, roughly linearly.

The use of a sample-barcoded 5' primer and a J-beta primer mix characterized a second PCR of roughly 6 to 11 cycles. TCRdb reprocessed the 5' RACE reads with MiXCR, giving one entry per CDR3 protein. Here the sample spans some 880,000 distinct CDR3 sequences, roughly 40% being singletons. For this clonotype: Its antigen remains unknown.

Trimming shortened V by 0 bases and J by 4 bases, and 10 bases separated the two germline ends. CDR1 is SGHTA, CDR2 FQGNSA, per germline. The CDR3 has 14 amino acids. The V and J genes are TRBV7-2 and TRBJ2-7, with D possibly called TRBD1 or TRBD2 (5 bases each). Sample: blood. The clonotype comes from a man aged 18 to 29 in good health. The CDR3 is CASSLAGREYEQYF. CDR3 DNA sequence: TGTGCCAGCAGCTTAGCGGGCAGGGAGTACGAGCAGTACTTC.